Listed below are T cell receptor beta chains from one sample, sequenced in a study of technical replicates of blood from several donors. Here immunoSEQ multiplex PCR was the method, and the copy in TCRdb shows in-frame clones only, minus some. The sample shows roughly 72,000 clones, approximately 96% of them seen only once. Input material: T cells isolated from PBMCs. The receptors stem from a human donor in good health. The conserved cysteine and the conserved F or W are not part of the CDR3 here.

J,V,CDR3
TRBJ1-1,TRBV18,ASSPNSGVGANTEAF
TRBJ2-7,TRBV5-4,ASSSLAGGPYEQY
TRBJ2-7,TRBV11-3,ASSPRRVFEQY
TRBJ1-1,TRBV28,ASSLELNTEAF
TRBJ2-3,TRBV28,ASTLGGFTDTQY
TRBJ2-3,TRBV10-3,AISTGLAGSTDTQY
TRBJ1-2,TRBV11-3,ASSRNSGTVSNYGYT
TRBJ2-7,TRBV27,ASSPLAGGTYEQY
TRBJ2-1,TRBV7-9,ASSLGGNRGSYNEQF
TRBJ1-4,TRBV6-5,ASSYSTVEDEKLF
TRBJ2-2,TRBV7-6,ASSFRGLDTGELF
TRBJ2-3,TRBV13,ASSSTARSTDTQY
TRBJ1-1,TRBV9,ASSGAGSPYTEAF
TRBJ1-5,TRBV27,ASSLQGIQPQH
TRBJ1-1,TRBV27,ASSFSRGRTEAF
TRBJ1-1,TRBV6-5,ASSYWTGRNTEAF
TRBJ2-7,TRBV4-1,ASSRARTGVPYEQY
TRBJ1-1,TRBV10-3,AIRKTGENTEAF
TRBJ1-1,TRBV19,ASGDSEAF
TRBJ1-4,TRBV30,AWSLNEKLF
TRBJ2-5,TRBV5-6,ASSLIQREETQY
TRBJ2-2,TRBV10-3,AISVTGASGELF
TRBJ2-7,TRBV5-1,ASSPGTAYEQY
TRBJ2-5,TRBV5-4,ASSRDRQETQY